This T cell receptor (beta chain) was retrieved from a study of T cell responses to AZD1222 COVID-19 vaccine (TCRdb year 2021). Context from the whole study: A total of 233 trial participants underwent TCR sequencing, of whom some 210 received two doses of AZD1222 and 26 received two doses of the MenACWY control vaccine. Enrollment into the trials was organized by age into subgroups of 18-55, 56-69 and 70-plus years, and those subgroups contained roughly 150, 30 and 60 TCR-sequenced participants, respectively.

The time point label, as the study defines it: about 28 days (+/-7) after the second vaccine dose. Because spike-specific TCR depth and breadth did not differ between the two schedules, AZD1222 recipients who got a second dose at roughly 4 weeks were pooled with those who got a second dose at roughly 12 weeks. Vaccinee samples were obtained from the UK trials COV001 and COV002, which included a single-blind randomized controlled phase 2/3 trial of AZD1222 (ChAdOx1 nCoV-19) in healthy adults. For TCRbeta chain sequencing, PBMC samples were collected from trial participants at day 0 and at day 28 after the second dose. The CDR3 regions of human TCRbeta chains were analyzed by immunosequencing. Regarding the original processing steps: Repertoire TCRs were checked for matches against a reference library of SARS-CoV-2-specific TCRs that had been generated using the MIRA antigen-specificity platform. Breadth was defined as the fraction of unique TCRs that were SARS-CoV-2-associated. Depth was defined as the fraction of total T cells that were SARS-CoV-2-associated. Using the MIRA data, each spike-specific TCR was mapped to the spike region that the TCR reacts to and placed in a CD4 or CD8 class. Log10-transformed breadth and depth values were compared by one-way ANOVA with Sidak's multiple comparisons tests. TCRdb retrieved this table from immuneACCESS and kept in-frame rearrangements only. Not all clones are present; in checked studies, unresolved V genes account for under half, and no reason is known for the remainder. The V and J calls and the clone size are those of that table, but D and trimming were determined from the DNA. In all, the sample holds 40,000 to 55,000 clones, and 90% of those were seen once. The ten largest make up 30% to 45% of the sample.

Results the study describes overall, beyond this receptor: Because no day 14 peak-response samples were available, the repertoires could be characterized only after the peak T cell response. Conclusions about previously exposed vaccinees are limited because only six or seven AZD1222 recipients were SARS-CoV-2 seropositive at baseline. After two AZD1222 doses, spike-specific TCR breadth and depth were significantly higher than at day 0 and than in MenACWY recipients. Reportedly, close to half of the unique spike-specific TCRs recognized epitopes lying outside the regions that are mutated in the B.1.351 and B.1.1.7 variants. Participants were mostly white British, with more females than males. The authors suggested clonal diversity may have been underestimated. In the small 56-69-year group, the increase in depth fell short of significance, most likely because of low power. CD4 TCRs associated with the vaccine covered the entire spike protein, and the dominant responses were in regions 160-218 and 743-854.

In regard to this clone: No antigen is known for it. The input lacks base qualities; no much larger clone sits a single base away.

V lost 6 bases and J lost 4 bases, and the count of bases not matched to a germline gene is 4. The germline V gene supplies CDR1 SQVTM and CDR2 ANQGSEA. From its cysteine to its phenylalanine, the CDR3 spans 13 amino acids. Solely the CDR3 DNA is kept, with 39 bases framed from the first base. This clonotype was obtained from an adult who received the AZD1222 COVID-19 vaccine. This specimen was peripheral blood, taken 28 days after the second AZD1222 dose. This receptor chain uses TRBV29-1 and TRBJ2-5; the central 11 bases match TRBD1. In nucleotide form, the sequence is TGCAGCGTGGGGGACAGGGGGTCAGAGACCCAGTACTTC. Its translation reads: CSVGDRGSETQYF.